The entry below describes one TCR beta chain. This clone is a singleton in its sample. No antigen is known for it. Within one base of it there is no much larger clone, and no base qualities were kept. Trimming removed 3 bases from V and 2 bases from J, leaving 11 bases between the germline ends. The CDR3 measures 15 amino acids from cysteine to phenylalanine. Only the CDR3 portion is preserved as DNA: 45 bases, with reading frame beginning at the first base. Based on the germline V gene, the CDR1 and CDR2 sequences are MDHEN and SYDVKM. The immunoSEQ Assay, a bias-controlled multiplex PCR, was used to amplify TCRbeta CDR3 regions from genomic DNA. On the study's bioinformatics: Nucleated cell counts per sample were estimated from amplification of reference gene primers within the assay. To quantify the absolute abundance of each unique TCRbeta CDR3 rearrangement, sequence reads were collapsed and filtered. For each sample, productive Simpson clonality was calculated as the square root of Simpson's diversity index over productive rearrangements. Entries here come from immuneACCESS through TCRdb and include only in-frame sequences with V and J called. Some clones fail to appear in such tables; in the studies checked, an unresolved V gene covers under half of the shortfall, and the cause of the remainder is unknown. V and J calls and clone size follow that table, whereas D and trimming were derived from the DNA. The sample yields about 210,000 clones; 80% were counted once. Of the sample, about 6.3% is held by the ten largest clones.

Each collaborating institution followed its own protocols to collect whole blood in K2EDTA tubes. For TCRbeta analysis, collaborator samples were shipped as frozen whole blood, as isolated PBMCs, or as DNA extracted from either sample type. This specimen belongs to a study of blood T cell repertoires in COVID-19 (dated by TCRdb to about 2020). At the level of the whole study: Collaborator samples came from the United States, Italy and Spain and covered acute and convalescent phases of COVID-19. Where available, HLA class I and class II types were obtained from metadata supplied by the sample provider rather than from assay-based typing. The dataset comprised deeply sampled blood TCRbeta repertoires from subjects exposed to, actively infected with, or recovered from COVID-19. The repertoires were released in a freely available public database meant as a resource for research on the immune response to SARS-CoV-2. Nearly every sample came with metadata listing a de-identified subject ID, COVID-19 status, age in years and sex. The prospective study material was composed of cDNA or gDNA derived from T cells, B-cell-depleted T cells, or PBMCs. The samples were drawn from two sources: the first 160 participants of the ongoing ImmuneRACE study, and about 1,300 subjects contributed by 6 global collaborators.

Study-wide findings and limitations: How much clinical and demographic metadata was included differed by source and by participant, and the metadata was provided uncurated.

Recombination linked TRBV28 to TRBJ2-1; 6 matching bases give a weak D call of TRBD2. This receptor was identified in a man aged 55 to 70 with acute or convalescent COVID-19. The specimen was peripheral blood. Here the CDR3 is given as CASSFGRRTYNEQFF. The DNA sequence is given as TGTGCCAGCAGTTTTGGGAGGAGGACCTACAATGAGCAGTTCTTC.